This T cell receptor (beta chain) was observed in a study of blood T cell repertoires in COVID-19. The trim removed 0 bases at V and 3 bases at J, leaving 6 bases unmatched. Germline V lookup: CDR1 LGHNA, CDR2 YSLEER. This CDR3 has 16 residues. Sequencing used immunoSEQ multiplex PCR; TCRdb keeps in-frame clones, though not all of them. The sample has hundreds of thousands of clones; 86% are singletons. The TCR was taken from a woman in her forties or fifties who had recovered from COVID-19. Input material: PBMCs or T cells enriched from blood (not recorded which). This chain links TRBV4-3 with TRBJ2-7, with 9 nucleotides matching TRBD2. The CDR3 here is CASSQDSASGIYEQYF. CDR3 nucleotides: TGCGCCAGCAGCCAAGATTCGGCTAGCGGGATCTACGAGCAGTACTTC.